These 16 T cell receptor beta chains were all obtained from the same sample, sequenced in a study of blood T cells in healthy people across ages. Alongside a J-beta primer mix, a sample-barcoded 5' primer served in a second PCR lasting about 7 to 11 cycles. TCRdb called the 5' RACE reads again in MiXCR, with one record for every CDR3 protein. Of 1.6 million or so distinct CDR3 sequences listed, about 32% are singletons. Material: blood. Source of these receptors: a woman aged 25 to 45 in good health.

The rearrangement links TRBV19 to TRBJ2-1; tentatively, D is TRBD1 (6 bases). Deletions cut 5 bases from V and 2 bases from J, with 16 bases between. Germline lookup yields CDR1 LNHDA and CDR2 SQIVND (reference sequence). The CDR3 has 16 residues. The CDR3 sequence is CASSLTRTATYNEQFF. The CDR3 region has the DNA TGTGCCAGTAGTCTCACGAGGACAGCCACCTACAATGAGCAGTTCTTC.

This clonotype has a handful of counts. The junction does not match germline at one end; this may be a read error. This chain joins TRBV27 and TRBJ2-6, with TRBD2 matching 7 bases. The germline V gene has CDR1 MNHEY and CDR2 SMNVEV (reference sequence). This CDR3 is built from 15 residues. CDR3 residues: CASSLGGDGANALTF. The CDR3 DNA reads TGTGCCAGCAGTTTGGGAGGGGACGGGGCCAACGCCCTGACTTTC.

A few counts support this clonotype. The chain carries TRBV12-3 or TRBV12-4 and TRBJ2-5; D is perhaps TRBD1 or TRBD2 (6 bases each). CDR3 length: 16 amino acids. V was shortened by 6 bases and J by 2 bases, with 19 bases between the two germline ends. In nucleotides, the CDR3 is TGTGCCAGCAGATCCCCCCTCGGGGGCGGGCAAGAGACCCAGTACTTC. Translating gives CASRSPLGGGQETQYF.

This clonotype occurred many times. The V and J genes are TRBV4-2 and TRBJ2-7; 10 bases agree with TRBD2. Germline trimming cut 3 bases from V and 3 bases from J; bases unmatched to any gene: 14. From germline, CDR1 is LGHNA and CDR2 YNFKEQ. There are 18 residues in the CDR3. CDR3 amino acids: CASSHPDETSGYVYEQYF. CDR3 sequence (DNA): TGTGCCAGCAGCCATCCTGATGAGACTAGCGGGTACGTCTACGAGCAGTACTTC.

This clonotype has more than one count but fewer than ten. The chain is built from TRBV7-9 and TRBJ1-5; D may be TRBD1 (5 bases). Trimming pared 5 bases from V and 6 bases from J, leaving 17 bases between. This CDR3 spans 15 amino acids. Germline CDR1 and CDR2: SEHNR and FQNEAQ (reference sequence). As DNA, the CDR3 is TGTGCCAGCAGCCTGGGGACTATTTGGGGTCAGCCCCAGCATTTT. Translated: CASSLGTIWGQPQHF.

This clonotype showed up many times. The chain carries TRBV4-1 and TRBJ2-3; TRBD2 might be the D (6 bases). Trimming stripped 0 bases from V and 8 bases from J, with 9 bases between. This CDR3 has 13 residues. Germline V gives CDR1 MGHRA, CDR2 YSYEKL. The CDR3 DNA sequence: TGCGCCAGCAGCCAAGAAGGACTACCTACGCAGTATTTT. It translates to CASSQEGLPTQYF.

In its sample, this clonotype was seen a few times. This chain joins TRBV4-1 and TRBJ2-5; D remains unclear. Trimming took 2 bases from V and 1 from J, leaving 8 bases between them. There are 14 residues in the CDR3. The V gene's germline CDR1 is MGHRA and CDR2 YSYEKL. The CDR3 loop reads CASSQHPFQETQYF. CDR3 nucleotides: TGCGCCAGCAGCCAACACCCTTTCCAAGAGACCCAGTACTTC.

Concerning this clonotype itself: Compared with germline, one end of the junction differs, possibly owing to a read error. The chain couples TRBV4-2 to TRBJ2-3; the D gene is possibly TRBD2 (7 bases). CDR1 is LGHNA and CDR2 is YNFKEQ in the germline V gene. The length of the CDR3 is 18 residues. CDR3 coding DNA: TGTGCCGGCAGCCAAGGCCCCCCTGGGGGGCGGGGGCCAGATACGCAGTATTTT. Translation gives CAGSQGPPGGRGPDTQYF.

Note on this clonotype: With a much larger clone just one base away, this may be a read error. CDR3 amino acids: CASTEGLERSGTQYF. CDR3 DNA sequence: TGCGCCAGCACTGAGGGACTAGAACGCTCAGGTACGCAGTATTTT. This chain joins TRBV10-2 and TRBJ2-3; 8 positions agree with TRBD2. The germline CDR1 and CDR2 sequences are WSHSY and SAAADI. The CDR3 runs to 15 residues.

The rearrangement uses TRBV6-1 and TRBJ2-2; TRBD1 might be the D (5 bases). Deletions cut 8 bases from V and 3 bases from J, with 16 bases between. This CDR3 is built from 15 residues. In germline, CDR1 is MNHNS, CDR2 SASEGT. CDR3 in DNA: TGTGCCAGCGTCTCAGGGCGGTTGGACACCGGGGAGCTGTTTTTT. This sequence encodes CASVSGRLDTGELFF.

The genes are TRBV27 and TRBJ2-7; D call uncertain. Trimming took 3 bases from V and 6 from J, leaving 12 bases between them. The CDR3 extends over 13 amino acids. Germline V gives CDR1 MNHEY, CDR2 SMNVEV (reference sequence). CDR3 in DNA: TGTGCCAGCAGTTTTCGAGGCCTCGGCGAGCAGTACTTC. Amino acids: CASSFRGLGEQYF.

About this clonotype: The junction departs from the called germline gene at one end, perhaps through a read error. The chain couples TRBV3-1 to TRBJ1-2; D unclear. This CDR3 has 13 residues. The germline gives CDR1 LGHDT, CDR2 YNNKEL (reference sequence). CDR3 coding DNA: TGTGCCTGCAGCCAAGATAAAGGCTATGGCTACACCTTC. It specifies CACSQDKGYGYTF.

The J gene is TRBJ1-1, the V gene TRBV2; no clear D gene. CDR1 is SNHLY and CDR2 is FYNNEI in the germline V gene. The CDR3 runs 12 residues. The V end lost 5 bases, the J end lost 10 bases, and 14 bases lay between the germline ends. CDR3 nucleotide sequence: TGTGCCAGCAGTCGTTCAGGACTTGTAGCTTTCTTT. The encoded protein is CASSRSGLVAFF.

The chain has TRBV4-1 and TRBJ2-1; D unresolved. There are 19 residues in the CDR3. Germline lookup yields CDR1 MGHRA and CDR2 YSYEKL. Trimming took 1 base from V and 4 from J, leaving 23 bases between them. CDR3 in amino acids: CASSQGFFPGQVKYNEQFF. In DNA, the CDR3 is TGCGCCAGCAGCCAAGGCTTTTTCCCCGGGCAGGTAAAATACAATGAGCAGTTCTTC.

A few counts support this clonotype. The chain couples TRBV4-2 to TRBJ2-3; D tentatively fits TRBD1 or TRBD2 (5 bases each). V lost 0 bases and J 2 bases, leaving 12 bases between the germline ends. The CDR3 consists of 16 residues. Germline V gene sequence: CDR1 LGHNA, CDR2 YNFKEQ. The CDR3 spells CASSQERRGATDTQYF. DNA for the CDR3: TGTGCCAGCAGCCAAGAGAGACGGGGCGCCACAGATACGCAGTATTTT.

Comment on this clonotype: This may come from a read error, since a much larger clone is one base off. The rearrangement links TRBV29-1 to TRBJ2-1; D is possibly TRBD2 (6 bases). Germline V gene lookup returns CDR1 SQVTM and CDR2 ANQGSEA. This CDR3 comprises 11 residues. CDR3 sequence: CGGTGVREQFF. DNA for the CDR3: TGCGGCGGTACGGGGGTTCGTGAGCAGTTCTTC.